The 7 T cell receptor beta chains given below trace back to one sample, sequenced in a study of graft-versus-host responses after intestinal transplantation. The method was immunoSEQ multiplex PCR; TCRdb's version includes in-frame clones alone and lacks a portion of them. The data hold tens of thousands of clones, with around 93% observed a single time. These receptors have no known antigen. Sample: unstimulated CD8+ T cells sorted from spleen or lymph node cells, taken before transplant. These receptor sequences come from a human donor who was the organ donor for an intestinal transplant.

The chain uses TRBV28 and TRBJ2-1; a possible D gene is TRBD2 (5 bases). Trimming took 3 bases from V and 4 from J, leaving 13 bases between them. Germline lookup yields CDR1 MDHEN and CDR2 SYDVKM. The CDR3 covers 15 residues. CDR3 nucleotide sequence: TGTGCCAGCAGTTTGTGGGGTCGAGGGTACAATGAGCAGTTCTTC. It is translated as CASSLWGRGYNEQFF.

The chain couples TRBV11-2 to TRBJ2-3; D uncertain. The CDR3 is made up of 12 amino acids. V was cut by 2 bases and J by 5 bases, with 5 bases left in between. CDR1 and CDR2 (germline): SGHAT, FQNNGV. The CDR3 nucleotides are TGTGCCAGCAGCTTATCAGGAGATACGCAGTATTTT. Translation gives CASSLSGDTQYF. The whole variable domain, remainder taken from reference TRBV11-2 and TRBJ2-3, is EAGVAQSPRYKIIEKRQSVAFWCNPISGHATLYWYQQILGQGPKLLIQFQNNGVVDDSQLPKDRFSAERLKGVDSTLKIQPAKLEDSAVYLCASSLSGDTQYFGPGTRLTVL.

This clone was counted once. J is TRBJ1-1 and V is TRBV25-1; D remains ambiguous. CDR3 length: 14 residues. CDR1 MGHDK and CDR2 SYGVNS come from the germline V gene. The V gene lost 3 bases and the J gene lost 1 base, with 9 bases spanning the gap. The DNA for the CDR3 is TGTGCCAGCAGTGATTTCCGAGGGAACACTGAAGCTTTCTTT. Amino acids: CASSDFRGNTEAFF.

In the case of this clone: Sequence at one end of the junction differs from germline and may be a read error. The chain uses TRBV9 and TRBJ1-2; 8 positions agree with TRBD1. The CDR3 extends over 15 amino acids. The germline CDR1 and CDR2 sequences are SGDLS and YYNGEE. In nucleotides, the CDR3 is TGTGCCGGCAGCGCCCAACCCGGGACAGGCTATGGCTACACCTTC. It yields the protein CAGSAQPGTGYGYTF.

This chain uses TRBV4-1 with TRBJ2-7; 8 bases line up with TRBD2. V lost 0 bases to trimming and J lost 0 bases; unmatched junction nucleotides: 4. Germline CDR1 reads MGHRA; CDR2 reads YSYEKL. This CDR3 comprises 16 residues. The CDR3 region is CASSQDNGRASYEQYF. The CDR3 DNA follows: TGCGCCAGCAGCCAAGATAACGGGAGGGCCTCCTACGAGCAGTACTTC.

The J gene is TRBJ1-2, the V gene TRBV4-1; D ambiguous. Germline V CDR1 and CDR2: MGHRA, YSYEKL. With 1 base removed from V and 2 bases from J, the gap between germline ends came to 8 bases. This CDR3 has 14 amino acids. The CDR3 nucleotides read TGCGCCAGCAGCCAAGGCAGACTGAACTATGGCTACACCTTC. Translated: CASSQGRLNYGYTF.

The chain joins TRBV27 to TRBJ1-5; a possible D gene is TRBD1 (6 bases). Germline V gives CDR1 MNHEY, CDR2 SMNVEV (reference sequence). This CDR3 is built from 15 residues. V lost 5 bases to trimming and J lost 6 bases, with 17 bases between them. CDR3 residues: CASSPTGLGSQPQHF. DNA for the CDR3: TGTGCCAGCAGTCCGACAGGACTGGGGAGTCAGCCCCAGCATTTT.